This entry is about one T cell receptor (beta chain). What this receptor recognizes is not known. No clone much larger than this one lies a single base away; base qualities are absent. These data come from a study of T cell responses to AZD1222 COVID-19 vaccine (dated by TCRdb to about 2021). Notes on the research overall: AZD1222 recipients with second doses at about 4 weeks or about 12 weeks were pooled, because spike-specific TCR depth and breadth did not differ between schedules. TCR sequencing covered more than 230 trial participants: roughly 200 given two doses of AZD1222 and 26 given two doses of MenACWY control vaccine. Trial participants were enrolled by age into subgroups of 18-55, 56-69 and 70-plus years, and about 150, 27 and 61 TCR-sequenced participants, respectively, were included in these subgroups. Study-wide conclusions, independent of this receptor: The vaccine-associated CD4 TCRs covered the entire spike protein, and the dominant responses fell in regions 160-218 and 743-854. Conclusions about previously exposed vaccinees are limited because only six or seven AZD1222 recipients were SARS-CoV-2 seropositive at baseline. Because no day 14 peak-response samples were available, the repertoires could be characterized only after the peak T cell response. Participants were mostly white British and included more females than males, and it was suggested by the authors that clonal diversity may have been underestimated. Reportedly, almost half of the unique spike-specific TCRs recognized epitopes lying outside the regions that are mutated in the B.1.351 and B.1.1.7 variants. In the small 56-69-year group, the increase in depth fell short of significance, most likely because of low power. After two AZD1222 doses, spike-specific TCR breadth and depth were significantly higher than at day 0 and than in MenACWY recipients.

Interpreted using the paper, the time point label stands for: baseline before first vaccination. The vaccinee samples were drawn from two UK trials, COV001 and COV002, one of which was a single-blind randomized controlled phase 2/3 trial testing AZD1222 (ChAdOx1 nCoV-19) in healthy adults. For TCRbeta chain sequencing, PBMC samples were collected from trial participants at day 0 and at day 28 after the second dose. The CDR3 regions of human TCRbeta chains were subjected to immunosequencing. For the original study's pipeline: TCRs in the repertoires were compared against a reference library of SARS-CoV-2-specific TCRs that had been generated with the MIRA antigen-specificity platform. Breadth was defined as the fraction of unique TCRs that were SARS-CoV-2-associated. Depth was defined as the fraction of total T cells that were SARS-CoV-2-associated. Using the MIRA data, each spike-specific TCR was mapped to the spike region that the TCR reacts to and placed in a CD4 or CD8 class. Log10-transformed breadth and depth values were compared by one-way ANOVA with Sidak's multiple comparisons tests. The table was pulled from immuneACCESS by TCRdb, which kept in-frame rearrangements only. Such tables lose some clones; where checked, under half of the loss comes from unresolved V genes, and the rest has no known cause. That table gives V, J and clone size, and the DNA gave D and trimming. A total of over 70,000 clones appear in this sample, 85% of them only once. Approximately 20% of the sample is taken by the ten largest.

The trim is 1 base for V and 8 bases for J, with a gap of 16 bases between the germline ends. Its CDR3 holds 15 amino acids, cysteine through phenylalanine. Only the CDR3 portion is preserved as DNA: 45 bases, with reading frame beginning at the first base. CDR1 SGHNT and CDR2 YYREEE were looked up in the germline V gene (reference sequence). Sequenced here: peripheral blood, sampled on day 0 of AZD1222 vaccination. This sequence originates from an adult in good health. The rearrangement joined TRBV5-4 to TRBJ2-1, with a weak D call of TRBD1 (6 bases match). The CDR3 corresponds to CASSLKGGRGHEQFF. The bases are TGTGCCAGCAGCTTGAAAGGTGGCAGGGGCCATGAGCAGTTCTTC.